This T cell receptor beta chain derives from a study of technical replicates of blood from a handful of donors. Clones were read by immunoSEQ multiplex PCR, and TCRdb kept only the in-frame ones, dropping some. The sample contains 75,000 to 95,000 clones, less than 96% of which appear only once. In germline, CDR1 is GTSNPN, CDR2 SVGIG (reference sequence). This CDR3 contains 13 residues. Sequenced material: T cells isolated from PBMCs. The receptor was isolated from a human donor in good health. The chain uses TRBV30 and TRBJ2-5, with D perhaps TRBD2 (5 bases). The CDR3, as DNA: TGTGGCGGGTCCCGCACCAACCAAGAGACCCAGTACTTC. Translating it yields CGGSRTNQETQYF. Combining the CDR3 with reference TRBV30 and TRBJ2-5 gives the whole variable domain SQTIHQWPATLVQPVGSPLSLECTVEGTSNPNLYWYRQAAGRGLQLLFYSVGIGQISSEVPQNLSASRPQDRQFILSSKKLLLSDSGFYLCGGSRTNQETQYFGPGTRLLVL.